Sequencing of this T cell receptor (beta chain) was carried out in a study of naive and memory T cell subsets. At least ten counts were recorded for this clonotype. A UMI-containing oligonucleotide was joined by 3' ligation to the TCR cDNA template. Amplification of ligated cDNA took four PCR rounds with SP2 and nested alpha and beta constant primers. Reverse transcription of blood and skin TCR RNA was primed at alpha and beta constant regions. TCRdb re-analysed the 5' RACE reads in MiXCR, keeping a single row per CDR3 protein. The table includes about 59,000 distinct CDR3 sequences, approximately 8.5% detected once. Trimming left V 5 bases short and J 10 bases short, with 14 bases between. The CDR3 length is 12 residues. The germline CDR1 and CDR2 sequences are ENHRY and SYGVKD.

The receptor was isolated from a female donor in good health. The chain carries TRBV10-3 and TRBJ1-1, with D unresolved. CDR3 in DNA: TGTGCCATCAGTACCCAGGTTTACGGAGCTTTCTTT. It translates to CAISTQVYGAFF.